The clone carrying this T cell receptor (beta chain) was counted many times. Its antigen is unknown. The data belong to a study of CD8 T cells in ankylosing spondylitis. Study-wide results and caveats: The study looked at matched synovial fluid samples from ankylosing spondylitis patients. Disease-linked clones were reported to be significantly enriched there. In ankylosing spondylitis blood, a motif of eight highly homologous TCR beta variants appeared characteristic.

This CDR3 has 12 residues. Deletions cut 8 bases from V and 3 bases from J, with 13 bases between. The V gene's germline CDR1 is DFQATT and CDR2 SNEGSKA (reference sequence). 5'-RACE, quantitative and with molecular barcodes, yielded the TCR beta libraries. TCRdb fed the 5' RACE reads into MiXCR, producing one record per CDR3 protein. The profile shows about 700,000 distinct CDR3 sequences, around a fifth of them singletons. The V gene is TRBV20-1, the J gene TRBJ1-2, with a weak D call TRBD1 (5 bases). Sequencing input: blood, either unsorted or a sorted T cell fraction (not recorded which). The TCR comes from a male donor with ankylosing spondylitis. The CDR3 here is CSPYTGDYGYTF. In DNA form, the CDR3 reads TGCAGTCCATATACGGGGGACTATGGCTACACCTTC.